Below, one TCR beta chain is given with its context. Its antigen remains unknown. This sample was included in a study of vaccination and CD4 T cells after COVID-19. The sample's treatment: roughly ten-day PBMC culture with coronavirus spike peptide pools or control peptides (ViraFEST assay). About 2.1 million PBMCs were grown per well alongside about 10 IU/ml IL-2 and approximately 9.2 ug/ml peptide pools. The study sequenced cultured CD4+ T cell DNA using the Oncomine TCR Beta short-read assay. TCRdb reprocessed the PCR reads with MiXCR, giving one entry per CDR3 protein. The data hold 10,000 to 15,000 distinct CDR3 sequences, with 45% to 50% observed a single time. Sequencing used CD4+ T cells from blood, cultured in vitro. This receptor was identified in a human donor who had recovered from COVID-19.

This CDR3 is CASSLVRQSEQYF. In DNA, the CDR3 is TGTGCCAGCAGCTTAGTACGACAAAGCGAGCAGTACTTC. This rearrangement joins TRBV7-2 to TRBJ2-7; D remains ambiguous. The V and J ends lost 1 base and 6 bases respectively, with 10 bases between them. There are 13 residues in the CDR3. The germline CDR1 and CDR2 sequences are SGHTA and FQGNSA.